The rows below give T cell receptor beta chains drawn from one sample of a study of cytomegalovirus exposure and HLA in healthy donors. The assay was immunoSEQ multiplex PCR, and TCRdb's table has in-frame clones only and misses some. The sample holds over 250,000 clones, 80% to 90% seen once. Sequencing used PBMCs. The origin of the receptors is a woman between 18 and 29 years old in good health and CMV-seronegative. Each CDR3 is given without its conserved first and last residue. Fields, in order: V gene, J gene, CDR3 length, CDR3 protein.

TRBV11-2,TRBJ1-2,11,ASSSRQDWGYT
TRBV29-1,TRBJ2-2,13,SVGLLSGNTGELF
TRBV19,TRBJ2-7,10,ASSFRTSEQY
TRBV6-5,TRBJ1-1,13,ASGPAGPRLNEAF
TRBV21-1,TRBJ2-7,13,ASSRPAGISYEQY
TRBV18,TRBJ1-5,13,ASSPEQGARQPQH
TRBV6-5,TRBJ2-7,13,ASSYARDSYYEQY
TRBV7-3,TRBJ1-6,13,ASSFTGFNNSPLH
TRBV4-1,TRBJ1-2,15,ASSEEGWGGRNDGYT
TRBV5-6,TRBJ2-7,17,ASSLAPAVDAGAAYEQY
TRBV13,TRBJ2-7,12,ASSPSGRIDEQY
TRBV6-6,TRBJ2-7,11,ASSPQGAEEQY
TRBV7-6,TRBJ2-7,11,ASSLQGAYEQY
TRBV9,TRBJ1-2,13,ASSVRPGTAVGYT
TRBV4-1,TRBJ2-1,15,ASSQELTSGSYNEQF
TRBV7-2,TRBJ1-5,11,ASSYAGVWPQH
TRBV6-6,TRBJ1-5,13,ASSYAGYSNQPQH
TRBV4-1,TRBJ2-7,14,ASSHRTVLSSYEQY
TRBV5-1,TRBJ2-7,13,ASSLRGASSYEQY
TRBV5-1,TRBJ1-2,11,ASSADRAHGYT
TRBV4-3,TRBJ1-6,11,ASSQDPGTPLH
TRBV30,TRBJ1-5,11,AWGGQGNQPQH
TRBV4-1,TRBJ1-2,12,ASSLNLGGDGYT
TRBV6-5,TRBJ1-1,11,ASSYSAFTEAF
TRBV7-2,TRBJ2-5,13,ASSQSGTGRETQY
TRBV15,TRBJ2-2,14,ATSSRDRGPAGELF
TRBV4-3,TRBJ1-1,13,ASTKGSGMNTEAF
TRBV10-2,TRBJ2-1,10,AAVSAYNEQF
TRBV4-1,TRBJ1-1,14,ASSAERQGAKTEAF
TRBV18,TRBJ1-2,14,ASSPVVPMRNYGYT
TRBV4-1,TRBJ2-5,12,ASSQVTGQETQY
TRBV7-2,TRBJ2-3,14,ASSLLPSGARDTQY
TRBV19,TRBJ2-7,13,ASSVSGRGPYEQY
TRBV14,TRBJ2-1,15,ASSQSGWLAGYNEQF
TRBV14,TRBJ2-5,13,ASSLMGALQETQY
TRBV5-1,TRBJ1-1,11,ASSQGQGTEAF
TRBV7-2,TRBJ2-1,14,ASSSRQGAPYNEQF
TRBV9,TRBJ1-2,10,ASRTARYGYT
TRBV10-2,TRBJ2-3,14,ASSEVAGGGTDTQY
TRBV5-1,TRBJ2-1,11,ASRRDSYNEQF
TRBV25-1,TRBJ1-2,13,ASSPPGQGNYGYT
TRBV10-3,TRBJ1-2,11,AINETGNYGYT
TRBV7-9,TRBJ2-7,16,ASSASRGRGESSYEQY